Listed here are 10 T cell receptor beta chains from one sample, sequenced in a study of CD8+ T cells in alopecia areata. As for treatment: oral pan-JAK inhibitor, 5-10 mg twice daily. TCR sequencing used cDNA made by reverse transcription of extracted RNA. Clones were read by immunoSEQ multiplex PCR, and TCRdb kept only the in-frame ones, dropping some. Of around 110,000 clones in the sample, around 84% were seen once. The specimen was CD8+ T cells sorted from blood, collected at week 24, from a patient treated with tofacitinib. Receptors originate from a human donor with alopecia areata.

The gene calls are TRBV2 and TRBJ1-2; the D gene is possibly TRBD1 (5 bases). Germline CDR1 is SNHLY and CDR2 is FYNNEI. The CDR3 consists of 13 residues. Trimming pared 7 bases from V and 7 bases from J, leaving 16 bases between. The CDR3 region is CASTQVGGLGYTF. The DNA for the CDR3 is TGTGCCAGCACCCAGGTGGGGGGACTTGGCTACACCTTC.

The chain employs TRBV14 and TRBJ2-7; D gene uncertain. From germline, CDR1 is SGHDN and CDR2 FVKESK. The V and J ends lost 3 bases and 2 bases respectively, with 8 bases between them. This CDR3 spans 13 amino acids. In DNA, the CDR3 is TGTGCCAGCAGCCAGAGCCTTGCCTACGAGCAGTACTTC. The encoded protein is CASSQSLAYEQYF.

The CDR3 reads CASSPAGREAFF. CDR3 DNA sequence: TGCGCCAGCAGCCCGGCCGGACGGGAAGCTTTCTTT. The chain links TRBV5-1 to TRBJ1-1; D uncertain. The CDR3 extends over 12 amino acids. From germline, CDR1 is SGHRS and CDR2 YFSETQ. The V and J ends lost 4 bases and 8 bases respectively, with 12 bases between them.

This chain joins TRBV25-1 and TRBJ1-2, with D possibly TRBD1 on 6 matching bases. CDR3 length: 14 amino acids. V lost 0 bases to trimming and J lost 7 bases, with 12 bases between them. Germline V gene sequence: CDR1 MGHDK, CDR2 SYGVNS. The CDR3 bases are TGTGCCAGCAGTGAATATAAAGGGGGACTTGGCTACACCTTC. It encodes CASSEYKGGLGYTF.

The chain joins TRBV15 to TRBJ2-3; no clear D gene. The CDR3 spans 14 residues. The germline CDR1 and CDR2 sequences are LNHNV and YYDKDF (reference sequence). The V and J ends lost 4 bases and 0 bases respectively, with 8 bases between them. The CDR3 DNA reads TGTGCCACCAGCAATCCCTCCAGCACAGATACGCAGTATTTT. Translated, it gives CATSNPSSTDTQYF.

This chain connects TRBV27 to TRBJ2-7; perhaps TRBD1 as D (5 bases). This CDR3 is 13 amino acids long. CDR1 and CDR2 (germline): MNHEY, SMNVEV (reference sequence). V was trimmed by 3 bases and J by 0 bases, leaving 6 bases between them. CDR3 loop: CASSFRDSYEQYF. The CDR3 DNA sequence: TGTGCCAGCAGTTTCAGGGACTCCTACGAGCAGTACTTC.

The chain employs TRBV27 and TRBJ1-1; tentatively, D is TRBD1 (6 bases). Trimming took 5 bases from V and 6 from J, leaving 16 bases between them. Germline V gene sequence: CDR1 MNHEY, CDR2 SMNVEV (reference sequence). The CDR3 covers 14 residues. CDR3 in DNA: TGTGCCAGCAGTCCGGGCCGGGGGGCACCTGAAGCTTTCTTT. Translating it yields CASSPGRGAPEAFF.

This chain connects TRBV27 to TRBJ2-2; the match to TRBD2 covers 10 bases. CDR3 length: 14 amino acids. Germline trimming cut 7 bases from V and 4 bases from J; bases unmatched to any gene: 3. CDR1 MNHEY and CDR2 SMNVEV come from the germline V gene (reference sequence). As DNA, the CDR3 is TGTGCCAGCAAAGTAGCGGGGGGCACCGGGGAGCTGTTTTTT. This encodes CASKVAGGTGELFF.

The V and J genes are TRBV25-1 and TRBJ1-2, with D unclear. In germline, CDR1 is MGHDK, CDR2 SYGVNS. The CDR3 consists of 13 residues. Trimming removed 4 bases at V and 6 bases at J, with 12 bases between. DNA of the CDR3: TGTGCCAGCAGTGGGAGTGGAAGGAATGGCTACACCTTC. Amino acids: CASSGSGRNGYTF.

This chain uses TRBV4-3 with TRBJ1-4; TRBD1 matches at 8 bases. The germline V gene encodes CDR1 LGHNA and CDR2 YSLEER. The ends lost 1 base at V and 6 bases at J; junction bases unmatched: 7. The CDR3 is 16 residues long. The CDR3 coding sequence is TGCGCCAGCAGCCAAGGACAGGGGCGGGGGGATGAAAAACTGTTTTTT. Translated, it gives CASSQGQGRGDEKLFF.